This TCR beta chain was obtained from a study of blood T cell repertoires in COVID-19. Overall study: T cells, B-cell-depleted T cells, or PBMCs provided the cDNA or gDNA that served as material.

The sample holds one count of this clone. Germline lookup yields CDR1 MGHDK and CDR2 SYGVNS. This CDR3 is 18 amino acids long. J was trimmed by 4 bases and V by 1 base; bases with no gene match: 7. Per the authors' pipeline: Counts of nucleated cells, estimated from reference gene primer amplification, were obtained. Produced via immunoSEQ multiplex PCR; TCRdb's table is partial and in-frame only. That table furnishes V, J and clone size, whereas the DNA furnished D and trimming. In the table there are tens of thousands of clones, around four fifths of which are singletons. The chain recombines TRBV25-1 with TRBJ2-6; 10 positions match TRBD1. This sequence originates from a woman between 70 and 85 years old with active or convalescent COVID-19. The sequencing sample was made of peripheral blood. The CDR3 DNA follows: TGTGCCAGCAGTGAATTCGGGACAGGGGTCACCGGGGCCAACGTCCTGACTTTC. This codes for CASSEFGTGVTGANVLTF.